These 8 T cell receptor beta chains were all obtained from the same sample, sequenced in a study of beta chain features in type 1 diabetes (dated by TCRdb to 2016 to 2019). The full study reports these points: A moderate but significant shortening of TCRB CDR3 length was observed in type 1 diabetes patients in all four CD4+ subsets.

These receptors have no known antigen. Library prep was done by the immunoSEQ multiplex PCR assay. The High Capacity cDNA Reverse Transcription Kit was used to reverse transcribe all of the isolated RNA, meaning that expressed TCRB transcripts were what got sequenced. In TCRdb, the immuneACCESS table is reduced to in-frame sequences with V and J assigned. These tables do not hold every clone; where another copy was compared, an unresolved V gene accounts for under half, and the others remain unexplained. This sample comprises around 150,000 clones, around 63% of them detected only once. The ten largest make up roughly 0.089% of the sample. Sequenced material: naive CD4+ T cells from blood. Explained via the paper, the cell subset or site label denotes: true naive CD4+ T cells. Every receptor here comes from a man younger than 45 with type 1 diabetes.

The chain combines TRBV9 with TRBJ1-2; D is uncertain. Germline assignment: CDR1 SGDLS and CDR2 YYNGEE. V lost 0 bases and J 3 bases, leaving 9 bases between the germline ends. The length of the CDR3 is 14 residues. The CDR3, as DNA: TGTGCCAGCAGCGTAGGGACGGATTACTATGGCTACACCTTC. Translation gives CASSVGTDYYGYTF.

This clone occurred a few times. The chain has TRBV10-3 and TRBJ2-5, with 9 bases that match TRBD2. V lost 6 bases to trimming and J lost 4 bases; unmatched junction nucleotides: 0. The CDR3 runs to 12 residues. The germline CDR1 and CDR2 sequences are ENHRY and SYGVKD. The CDR3 coding sequence is TGTGCCATCAGGGGACTAGCAGAGACCCAGTACTTC. The encoded protein is CAIRGLAETQYF.

A note on this clone: The same CDR3 is also encoded by other DNA sequences in this sample. The genes are TRBV7-9 and TRBJ1-1; the D is unclear. CDR3 length: 13 residues. Per the germline V gene, CDR1 is SEHNR and CDR2 is FQNEAQ (reference sequence). V was cut by 2 bases and J by 2 bases, with 6 bases left in between. This CDR3 reads CASSLQANTEAFF. DNA for the CDR3: TGTGCCAGCAGCTTACAGGCTAACACTGAAGCTTTCTTT.

The chain carries TRBV4-3 and TRBJ1-2; D is unclear. Per the germline V gene, CDR1 is LGHNA and CDR2 is YSLEER. CDR3 length: 14 residues. V shed 1 base and J shed 1 base, with 7 bases lying between them. CDR3 loop: CASSQVQNNYGYTF. CDR3 sequence (DNA): TGCGCCAGCAGCCAAGTTCAGAATAACTATGGCTACACCTTC.

This clone was observed once. The rearrangement links TRBV7-8 to TRBJ2-3, with no clear D. V gave up 1 base and J gave up 0 bases, with 11 bases separating them. The CDR3 is made up of 16 amino acids. Looked up from germline, CDR1 is SGHVS and CDR2 is FQNEAQ. The chain's CDR3 is CASSLEQLGSTDTQYF. In DNA, the CDR3 is TGTGCCAGCAGCTTAGAACAGCTAGGTAGCACAGATACGCAGTATTTT.

The gene calls are TRBV9 and TRBJ2-3; D might be TRBD1 or TRBD2, each matching 5 bases. Trimming shortened V by 6 bases and J by 1 base, and 15 bases separated the two germline ends. The CDR3 sequence is 15 residues long. Germline V gives CDR1 SGDLS, CDR2 YYNGEE. The CDR3 DNA reads TGTGCCAGCACCAAAAGGGTGGGGGGCACAGATACGCAGTATTTT. It yields the protein CASTKRVGGTDTQYF.

The chain is built from TRBV19 and TRBJ2-5, with D maybe TRBD2 (6 bases). The CDR3 is 14 residues long. CDR1 LNHDA and CDR2 SQIVND come from the germline V gene (reference sequence). Trimming pared 10 bases from V and 0 bases from J, leaving 15 bases between. Written as DNA, the CDR3 is TGTGCCACCTCCCCGGGAGCGTACCAAGAGACCCAGTACTTC. This encodes CATSPGAYQETQYF. Variable domain in full (rest from reference TRBV19 and TRBJ2-5): DGGITQSPKYLFRKEGQNVTLSCEQNLNHDAMYWYRQDPGQGLRLIYYSQIVNDFQKGDIAEGYSVSREKKESFPLTVTSAQKNPTAFYLCATSPGAYQETQYFGPGTRLLVL.

This clone came up once. This chain connects TRBV7-2 to TRBJ1-1; D gene uncertain. In germline, CDR1 is SGHTA, CDR2 FQGNSA. Trimming removed 3 bases at V and 4 bases at J, with 15 bases between. This CDR3 is built from 15 residues. Here the CDR3 reads CASSFGDTSPTEAFF. In nucleotides, the CDR3 is TGTGCCAGCAGCTTCGGAGATACTAGTCCCACTGAAGCTTTCTTT.